This entry is about one T cell receptor (beta chain). Germline V gene lookup returns CDR1 SGHNT and CDR2 YYREEE (reference sequence). The CDR3 spans 14 residues. V was cut by 4 bases and J by 2 bases, with 13 bases left in between. The data were obtained in a study of early stage breast cancer tumors. Only in-frame clones appear in the TCRdb table, and some are missing; sequencing was by immunoSEQ multiplex PCR. The data hold fewer than 35,000 clones, with around 75% observed a single time. Sequenced: breast tumor tissue. The sequence was obtained from a person in their thirties with breast cancer. This sequence joins TRBV5-4 and TRBJ2-7; no clear D. The CDR3 nucleotides read TGTGCCAGCAGCGCCTGGAGTCCCCCCTACGAGCAGTACTTC. It translates to CASSAWSPPYEQYF. The complete variable domain, with remaining parts taken from reference TRBV5-4 and TRBJ2-7, reads ETGVTQSPTHLIKTRGQQVTLRCSSQSGHNTVSWYQQALGQGPQFIFQYYREEENGRGNFPPRFSGLQFPNYSSELNVNALELDDSALYLCASSAWSPPYEQYFGPGTRLTVT.